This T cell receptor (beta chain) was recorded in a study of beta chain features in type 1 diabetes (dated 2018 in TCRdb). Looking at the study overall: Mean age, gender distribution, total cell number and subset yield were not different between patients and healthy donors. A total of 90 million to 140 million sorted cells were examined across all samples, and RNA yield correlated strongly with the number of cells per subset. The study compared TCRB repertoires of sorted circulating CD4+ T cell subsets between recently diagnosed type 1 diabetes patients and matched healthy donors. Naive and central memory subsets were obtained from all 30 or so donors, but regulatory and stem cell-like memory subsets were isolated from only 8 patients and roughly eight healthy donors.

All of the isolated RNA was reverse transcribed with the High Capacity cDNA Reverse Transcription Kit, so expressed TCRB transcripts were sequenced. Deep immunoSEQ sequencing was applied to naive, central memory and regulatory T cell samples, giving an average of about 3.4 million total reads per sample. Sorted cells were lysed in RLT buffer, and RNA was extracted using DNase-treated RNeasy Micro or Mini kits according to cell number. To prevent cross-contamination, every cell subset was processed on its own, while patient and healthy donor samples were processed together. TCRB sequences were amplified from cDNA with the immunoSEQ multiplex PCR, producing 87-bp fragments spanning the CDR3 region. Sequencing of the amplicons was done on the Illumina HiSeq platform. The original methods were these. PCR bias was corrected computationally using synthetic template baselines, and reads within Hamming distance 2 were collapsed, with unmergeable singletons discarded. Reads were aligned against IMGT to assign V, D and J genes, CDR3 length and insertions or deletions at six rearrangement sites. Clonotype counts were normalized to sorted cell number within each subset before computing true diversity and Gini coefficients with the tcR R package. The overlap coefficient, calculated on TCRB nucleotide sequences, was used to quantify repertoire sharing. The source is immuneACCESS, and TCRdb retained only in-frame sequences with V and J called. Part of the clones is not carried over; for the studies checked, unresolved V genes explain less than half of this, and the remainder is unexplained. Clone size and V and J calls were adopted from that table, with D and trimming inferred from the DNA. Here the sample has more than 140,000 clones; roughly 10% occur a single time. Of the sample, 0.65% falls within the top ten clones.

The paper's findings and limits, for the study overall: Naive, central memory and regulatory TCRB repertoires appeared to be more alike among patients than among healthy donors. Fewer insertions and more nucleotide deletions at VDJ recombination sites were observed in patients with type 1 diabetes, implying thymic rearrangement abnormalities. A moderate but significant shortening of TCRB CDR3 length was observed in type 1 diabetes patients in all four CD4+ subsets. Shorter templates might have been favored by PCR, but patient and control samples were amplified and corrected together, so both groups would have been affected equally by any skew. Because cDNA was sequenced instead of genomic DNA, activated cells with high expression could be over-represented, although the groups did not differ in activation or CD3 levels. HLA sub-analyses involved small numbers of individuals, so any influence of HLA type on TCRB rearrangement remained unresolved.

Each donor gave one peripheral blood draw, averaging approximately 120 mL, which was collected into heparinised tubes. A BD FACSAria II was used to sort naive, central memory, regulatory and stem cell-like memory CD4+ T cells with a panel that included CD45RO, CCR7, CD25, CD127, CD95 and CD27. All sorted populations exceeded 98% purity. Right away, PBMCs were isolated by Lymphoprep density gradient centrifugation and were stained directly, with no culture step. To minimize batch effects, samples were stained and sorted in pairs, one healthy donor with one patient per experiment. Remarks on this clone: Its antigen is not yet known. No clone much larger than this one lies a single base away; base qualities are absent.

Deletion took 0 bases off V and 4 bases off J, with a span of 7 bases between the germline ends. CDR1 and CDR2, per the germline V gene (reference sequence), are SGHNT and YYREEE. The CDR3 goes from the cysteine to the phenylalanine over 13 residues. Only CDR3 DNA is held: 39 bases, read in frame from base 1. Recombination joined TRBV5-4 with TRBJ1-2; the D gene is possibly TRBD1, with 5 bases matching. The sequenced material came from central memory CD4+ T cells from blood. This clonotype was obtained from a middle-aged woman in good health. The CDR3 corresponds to CASSLGGGYGYTF. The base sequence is TGTGCCAGCAGCTTGGGCGGGGGCTATGGCTACACCTTC.